Listed here are 10 T cell receptor beta chains from one sample, sequenced in a study of T cell changes during pregnancy in multiple sclerosis. Repertoires were generated with immunoSEQ multiplex PCR, while TCRdb's copy carries only in-frame clones and drops some. The data show under 40,000 clones, roughly 89% seen once. The sequencing used CD4+ T cells from peripheral blood mononuclear cells, collected before pregnancy. The receptor set was obtained from a female donor with multiple sclerosis, enrolled in a pregnancy study.

The gene calls are TRBV6-6 and TRBJ2-1; possibly TRBD1 for D (5 bases). Per germline, CDR1 MNHNY and CDR2 SVGAGI (reference sequence). V lost 4 bases and J 7 bases, leaving 11 bases between the germline ends. This CDR3 has 13 residues. CDR3: CASSFSSGNEQFF. CDR3 bases: TGTGCCAGCAGTTTTTCGTCAGGGAATGAGCAGTTCTTC.

For the CDR3, the DNA is TGTGCCAGTAGTGGGGTAGCGGGGGGGAATGAGCAGTTCTTC. This translates into CASSGVAGGNEQFF. The chain links TRBV19 to TRBJ2-1; the match to TRBD2 covers 11 bases. V shed 5 bases and J 7 bases; nucleotides not matched to a gene: 4. This CDR3 comprises 14 residues. The germline CDR1 and CDR2 sequences are LNHDA and SQIVND (reference sequence).

CDR3 loop: CASTTVSGEAFF. The DNA for the CDR3 is TGTGCCAGCACTACCGTTTCCGGTGAAGCTTTCTTT. This chain connects TRBV28 to TRBJ1-1; D unresolved. The length of the CDR3 is 12 residues. Germline CDR1 and CDR2: MDHEN and SYDVKM. V shed 7 bases and J shed 7 bases, with 13 bases lying between them.

This chain connects TRBV4-3 to TRBJ2-3; TRBD1 aligns across 8 bases. V shed 4 bases and J 4 bases; nucleotides not matched to a gene: 7. This CDR3 contains 15 residues. CDR1 and CDR2 (germline): LGHNA, YSLEER. This chain's CDR3 is CASSRGQGNADTQYF. The CDR3 bases are TGCGCCAGCAGCCGAGGACAGGGCAATGCAGATACGCAGTATTTT.

This clone came up once. The CDR3 sequence is CTSSQVTVAKTF. The CDR3, as DNA: TGCACCAGCAGCCAAGTCACAGTGGCTAAGACCTTC. The genes are TRBV1 and TRBJ1-2; the D call of TRBD1 is as the table states it, not checked on the DNA. TRBV1 is shown as a pseudogene. The CDR3 has 12 amino acids.

V usage is TRBV18 and J usage is TRBJ2-7, with 8 bases identical to TRBD1. The germline CDR1 and CDR2 sequences are KGHSH and LQKENI. J lost 2 bases, V lost 5 bases, and 11 bases had no gene match. The CDR3 sequence is 16 residues long. The CDR3 is CASSATPGQVTYEQYF. In nucleotides, the CDR3 is TGTGCCAGCTCAGCCACACCGGGACAGGTAACCTACGAGCAGTACTTC.

This chain links TRBV30 with TRBJ1-2, with D uncertain. The CDR3 runs to 13 residues. V lost 0 bases and J 2 bases, leaving 7 bases between the germline ends. Looked up from germline, CDR1 is GTSNPN and CDR2 is SVGIG (reference sequence). The CDR3 reads CAWSVEANYGYTF. CDR3 nucleotide sequence: TGTGCCTGGAGTGTTGAGGCGAACTATGGCTACACCTTC.

This chain connects TRBV6-5 to TRBJ1-2; a possible D gene is TRBD1 (6 bases). Germline CDR1 and CDR2: MNHEY and SVGAGI. There are 12 residues in the CDR3. V shed 7 bases and J shed 2 bases, with 8 bases lying between them. As DNA, the CDR3 is TGTGCCAGCAAAACAGGGAACTATGGCTACACCTTC. It encodes CASKTGNYGYTF.

The rearrangement links TRBV10-3 to TRBJ2-7, with 13 bases fitting TRBD2. J gave up 5 bases and V 8 bases, and 6 bases lay outside the gene matches. The length of the CDR3 is 14 residues. Germline V gene lookup returns CDR1 ENHRY and CDR2 SYGVKD. The CDR3 DNA is TGTGCCATCCGGCCCGGGACTAGCGGGAACGAGCAGTACTTC. This sequence encodes CAIRPGTSGNEQYF.

This rearrangement joins TRBV18 to TRBJ2-3, with 8 bases fitting TRBD2. Germline V gene lookup returns CDR1 KGHSH and CDR2 LQKENI. V lost 2 bases and J lost 6; bases outside the gene matches: 10. The CDR3 is 16 amino acids. The CDR3, as DNA: TGTGCCAGCTCACCATATTCTAGCGGGTCCTCCGATACGCAGTATTTT. This encodes CASSPYSSGSSDTQYF.